This T cell receptor beta chain appears in the sequencing data of a study of molecular identifiers for immune sequencing clone quantification. Broader study findings: Effector cells kept over 99% of their molecules in clones above 20 RNA copies, while naive cells kept under 1% there. Spiked Jurkat TCR RNA originating from one cell could reportedly be identified amid about a million naive cells.

Sorted cells numbering about 20,000 to 1,000,000, with 10%, 30% or 50% RNA, yielded the naive CD8 libraries. A CD8+CD4-CCR7+CD45RA+ gate was used to sort naive CD8 T cells. With V trimmed by 1 base and J by 0 bases, 7 bases remained unmatched. The CDR3 spans 18 residues. Germline lookup yields CDR1 SEHNR and CDR2 FQNEAQ (reference sequence). This clonotype was counted only a few times. Its antigen is currently unknown. TCRdb processed the PCR reads anew with MiXCR; each CDR3 protein has one entry. The table records approximately 680,000 distinct CDR3 sequences, less than 30% of them present only once. The gene calls are TRBV7-9 and TRBJ2-5; 11 positions match TRBD2. The sequencing input was naive CD8+ T cells from blood, with Jurkat cell RNA spiked in. The subset was: FACS-sorted CD8+CD4-CCR7+CD45RA+ naive T cells. This TCR came from a human donor in good health. Some libraries in this study had Jurkat cell RNA spiked in. The CDR3 sequence: CASSLGPMGLADQETQYF. Written as DNA, the CDR3 is TGTGCCAGCAGCTTAGGGCCCATGGGACTAGCGGACCAAGAGACCCAGTACTTC.